This entry lists 22 T cell receptor beta chains sequenced from one sample in a study of CD8 T cells in ankylosing spondylitis (dated by TCRdb to between 2016 and 2019). The library relied on 5' RACE. Instrument used: Illumina HiSeq 2500. The public reads were reprocessed in TCRdb via fastp at Q25 and MiXCR, keeping in-frame beta chains. Rows with one shared CDR3 protein collapse into an entry with the most common genes and DNA. This sample has around 150,000 distinct CDR3 sequences in its table, and approximately 7.4% of those were observed once. 9.5% to 15% of the sample rests with the top ten. The sequencing input was blood, either unsorted or a sorted T cell fraction (not recorded which). These receptors originate from a female donor with ankylosing spondylitis or in good health (not recorded which).

Many counts were recorded for this clonotype. J is TRBJ2-7 and V is TRBV29-1; TRBD1 might be the D (7 bases). Germline V gene sequence: CDR1 SQVTM, CDR2 ANQGSEA. CDR3 length: 16 residues. Trimming took 1 base from V and 6 from J, leaving 22 bases between them. The CDR3 DNA reads TGCAGCGTTGAAGGGGGGCCACAGGGGAGTAGCGGCGAGCAGTACTTC. Translated, it gives CSVEGGPQGSSGEQYF.

The chain employs TRBV18 and TRBJ1-5; D not resolved. The CDR3 extends over 15 amino acids. Germline CDR1 KGHSH, CDR2 LQKENI. The ends were cut back, 2 bases at V and 7 bases at J, with 15 bases in the middle. The CDR3 DNA reads as TGTGCCAGCTCACCATTGGGTGAAGCTGGACAGCCCCAGCATTTT. Residues: CASSPLGEAGQPQHF.

This clonotype has a count of ten or more. This chain links TRBV4-1 with TRBJ1-5; possibly TRBD1 for D (5 bases). V lost 0 bases and J 5 bases, leaving 8 bases between the germline ends. This CDR3 has 14 amino acids. Per germline, CDR1 MGHRA and CDR2 YSYEKL. CDR3 amino acids: CASSQDRGYQPQHF. The DNA for the CDR3 is TGCGCCAGCAGCCAAGATCGGGGGTATCAGCCCCAGCATTTT.

In its sample, this clonotype was seen many times. The chain employs TRBV24-1 and TRBJ1-5; no firm D call. The CDR3 loop spans 12 amino acids. Germline assignment: CDR1 KGHDR and CDR2 SFDVKD. The V end lost 6 bases, the J end lost 4 bases, and 6 bases lay between the germline ends. The CDR3, as DNA: TGTGCCACCAGTCAGTCGAATCAGCCCCAGCATTTT. This gives the protein CATSQSNQPQHF.

This clonotype has ten or more counts. The rearrangement joins TRBV5-1 to TRBJ2-1; TRBD2 matches 11 bases. Germline CDR1 is SGHRS and CDR2 is YFSETQ. After removal of 5 bases from V and 1 base from J, the junction contained 11 bases not matched to a gene. This CDR3 has 18 residues. The CDR3 region is CASSSELAGAPSYNEQFF. In nucleotides, the CDR3 is TGCGCCAGCAGTTCTGAACTAGCGGGGGCCCCTTCCTACAATGAGCAGTTCTTC.

This clonotype has at least ten counts. This sequence joins TRBV6-5 and TRBJ2-7; perhaps TRBD1 as D (8 bases). This CDR3 contains 14 residues. Trimming removed 8 bases from V and 4 bases from J, with 18 bases in between. Germline lookup yields CDR1 MNHEY and CDR2 SVGAGI. CDR3 sequence (DNA): TGTGCCAGCCAGTTTCAACAGGGGGGGTACGAGCAGTACTTC. Protein sequence: CASQFQQGGYEQYF.

This clonotype was picked up many times. CDR3 amino acids: CSASVGRAYEQYF. The CDR3 bases are TGCAGTGCTAGTGTTGGCAGAGCCTACGAGCAGTACTTC. The chain carries TRBV20-1 and TRBJ2-7, with D unresolved. Looked up from germline, CDR1 is DFQATT and CDR2 is SNEGSKA (reference sequence). V lost 3 bases to trimming and J lost 2 bases, with 11 bases between them. This CDR3 region has 13 residues.

The table lists this clonotype with many counts. The rearrangement uses TRBV20-1 and TRBJ2-1, with 11 bases matching TRBD2. The CDR3 has 15 residues. The V gene's germline CDR1 is DFQATT and CDR2 SNEGSKA (reference sequence). J was trimmed by 6 bases and V by 5 bases; bases with no gene match: 9. CDR3 DNA: TGCAGTGCTTCCAAGACTAGCGGGGACCCCAATGAGCAGTTCTTC. Residues: CSASKTSGDPNEQFF.

Ten or more counts support this clonotype. The chain uses TRBV7-2 and TRBJ1-1; no clear D. Trimming took 5 bases from V and 0 from J, leaving 10 bases between them. Germline CDR1 and CDR2: SGHTA and FQGNSA. CDR3 size: 14 residues. This CDR3 is CASSPIPVNTEAFF. The CDR3 nucleotides read TGTGCCAGCAGCCCCATCCCGGTGAACACTGAAGCTTTCTTT.

In its sample, this clonotype was seen many times. The genes are TRBV6-5 and TRBJ2-1, with a tentative D call TRBD1 (6 bases). This CDR3 is built from 13 residues. Germline assignment: CDR1 MNHEY and CDR2 SVGAGI. Trimming shortened V by 6 bases and J by 6 bases, and 12 bases separated the two germline ends. This CDR3 reads CASRGLQGNEQFF. The CDR3 DNA is TGTGCCAGCAGAGGTCTACAGGGCAATGAGCAGTTCTTC.

This clonotype has at least ten counts. The chain joins TRBV5-5 to TRBJ2-6; tentative D call: TRBD1 (5 bases). CDR1 SGHKS and CDR2 YYEKEE come from the germline V gene (reference sequence). The CDR3 totals 16 residues. Deletions cut 0 bases from V and 0 bases from J, with 7 bases between. CDR3 protein: CASSLEGSSGANVLTF. Here the CDR3 DNA reads TGTGCCAGCAGCTTGGAGGGGTCCTCTGGGGCCAACGTCCTGACTTTC.

There are a few counts of this clonotype. The chain links TRBV27 to TRBJ2-2; TRBD1 aligns across 8 bases. Looked up from germline, CDR1 is MNHEY and CDR2 is SMNVEV (reference sequence). After removal of 7 bases from V and 9 bases from J, the junction contained 10 bases not matched to a gene. The length of the CDR3 is 14 residues. CDR3 loop: CASKRTGLPRELFF. CDR3 sequence (DNA): TGTGCCAGCAAGCGGACAGGGCTACCCCGGGAGCTGTTTTTT.

This clonotype was counted at least ten times. The chain combines TRBV20-1 with TRBJ2-2; TRBD1 matches at 10 bases. Germline V gene lookup returns CDR1 DFQATT and CDR2 SNEGSKA (reference sequence). The CDR3 spans 15 residues. The V gene end was trimmed by 6 bases and the J gene end by 5 bases; junction bases not matched to a gene: 9. The CDR3 loop reads CSARTGTGVTGELFF. Here the CDR3 DNA reads TGCAGTGCCAGAACCGGGACAGGGGTTACCGGGGAGCTGTTTTTT.

This clonotype was observed at least ten times. J is TRBJ1-3 and V is TRBV12-3 or TRBV12-4; 7 nucleotides agree with TRBD1. After removal of 3 bases from V and 1 base from J, the junction contained 3 bases not matched to a gene. The CDR3 consists of 15 residues. As DNA, the CDR3 is TGTGCCAGCAGTTTTCAGGGGGGTTCTGGAAACACCATATATTTT. Its translation: CASSFQGGSGNTIYF.

At least ten counts were recorded for this clonotype. This chain links TRBV30 with TRBJ2-5, with 7 bases fitting TRBD1. The germline gives CDR1 GTSNPN, CDR2 SVGIG (reference sequence). J was trimmed by 3 bases and V by 4 bases; bases with no gene match: 5. The CDR3 covers 13 residues. Here the CDR3 DNA reads TGTGCCTGGATGGGGGACAGCAAAGAGACCCAGTACTTC. It encodes CAWMGDSKETQYF. Supplemented by reference TRBV30 and TRBJ2-5, the full variable domain reads SQTIHQWPATLVQPVGSPLSLECTVEGTSNPNLYWYRQAAGRGLQLLFYSVGIGQISSEVPQNLSASRPQDRQFILSSKKLLLSDSGFYLCAWMGDSKETQYFGPGTRLLVL.

This clonotype was found a few times. The genes are TRBV7-8 and TRBJ2-5; D call uncertain. CDR3 length equals 14 residues. Germline V gene lookup returns CDR1 SGHVS and CDR2 FQNEAQ. With 1 base removed from V and 5 bases from J, the gap between germline ends came to 11 bases. CDR3 sequence: CASSLVNFRETQYF. The CDR3 coding sequence is TGTGCCAGCAGCTTAGTAAACTTCAGGGAGACCCAGTACTTC. Combining the CDR3 with reference TRBV7-8 and TRBJ2-5 gives the whole variable domain GAGVSQSPRYKVAKRGQDVALRCDPISGHVSLFWYQQALGQGPEFLTYFQNEAQLDKSGLPSDRFFAERPEGSVSTLKIQRTQQEDSAVYLCASSLVNFRETQYFGPGTRLLVL.

This clonotype has at least ten counts. The chain is built from TRBV29-1 and TRBJ1-1, with D possibly matching TRBD1 (6 bases). V was shortened by 8 bases and J by 5 bases, with 15 bases between the two germline ends. The CDR3 has 12 amino acids. Germline lookup yields CDR1 SQVTM and CDR2 ANQGSEA. This CDR3 reads CSFNRVTTEAFF. For the CDR3, the DNA is TGCAGCTTCAACAGGGTTACAACTGAAGCTTTCTTT.

This clonotype was observed many times. The rearrangement uses TRBV6-1 and TRBJ1-5; TRBD1 agrees at 7 bases. Trimming removed 8 bases from V and 5 bases from J; junction bases left unmatched: 6. This CDR3 has 13 residues. Germline V CDR1 and CDR2: MNHNS, SASEGT. The CDR3 DNA follows: TGTGCCAGCGGGGACAGAGAATATCAGCCCCAGCATTTT. It yields the protein CASGDREYQPQHF.

This clonotype was seen many times. This chain links TRBV25-1 with TRBJ1-1; TRBD1 might be the D (5 bases). V lost 0 bases, J lost 11 bases, and 13 bases lay in between. This CDR3 spans 13 amino acids. In germline, CDR1 is MGHDK, CDR2 SYGVNS. CDR3 sequence (DNA): TGTGCCAGCAGTGAATATGGGGGGATCGACGCTTTCTTT. Its protein is CASSEYGGIDAFF. Full variable domain (rest looked up from reference TRBV25-1 and TRBJ1-1): EADIYQTPRYLVIGTGKKITLECSQTMGHDKMYWYQQDPGMELHLIHYSYGVNSTEKGDLSSESTVSRIRTEHFPLTLESARPSHTSQYLCASSEYGGIDAFFGQGTRLTVV.

This clonotype was seen ten or more times. The chain couples TRBV5-1 to TRBJ1-5; D is uncertain. Germline-derived CDR1 and CDR2 are SGHRS and YFSETQ. Trimming took 5 bases from V and 0 from J, leaving 12 bases between them. The CDR3 consists of 15 residues. The CDR3 loop is CASRSSSDSNQPQHF. The CDR3 DNA sequence: TGCGCCAGCAGATCGTCGTCAGATAGCAATCAGCCCCAGCATTTT.

V gene TRBV28 combines with J gene TRBJ1-1; 9 bases line up with TRBD1. Germline CDR1 reads MDHEN; CDR2 reads SYDVKM. V was clipped by 2 bases and J by 1 base; unmatched bases: 2. The CDR3 extends over 15 amino acids. CDR3: CASSLTGQGNTEAFF. The CDR3 coding sequence is TGTGCCAGCAGTTTAACGGGACAGGGGAACACTGAAGCTTTCTTT. Drawing the rest from reference TRBV28 and TRBJ1-1, the complete variable domain is DVKVTQSSRYLVKRTGEKVFLECVQDMDHENMFWYRQDPGLGLRLIYFSYDVKMKEKGDIPEGYSVSREKKERFSLILESASTNQTSMYLCASSLTGQGNTEAFFGQGTRLTVV.

In this sample, this clonotype turned up many times. The chain employs TRBV20-1 and TRBJ1-2; 7 bases match TRBD1. This CDR3 region has 13 residues. Germline CDR1 and CDR2: DFQATT and SNEGSKA (reference sequence). V trimming: 6 bases; J trimming: 3 bases; junction bases outside the gene matches: 7. For the CDR3, the DNA is TGCAGTGCCACGACAGGGAGGGACTATGGCTACACCTTC. Residues: CSATTGRDYGYTF.